The 32 T cell receptor beta chains below come from one sample, sequenced in a study of blood T cell repertoires in COVID-19. The repertoire was sequenced with immunoSEQ multiplex PCR; TCRdb's copy has only in-frame clones and lacks some. The repertoire holds 380,000 or so clones, around 87% seen once, with approximately 1% in the top ten. Sequencing used PBMCs or T cells enriched from blood (not recorded which). The receptors come from a woman aged 25 to 45 with acute COVID-19.

J is TRBJ2-2 and V is TRBV30, with 9 bases fitting TRBD1. CDR1 is GTSNPN, CDR2 SVGIG, per germline (reference sequence). The CDR3 is 15 residues long. The trim removed 2 bases at V and 5 bases at J, leaving 6 bases unmatched. CDR3 bases: TGTGCCTGGAGTCCGACAGGGGGGCGGACCGGGGAGCTGTTTTTT. This translates into CAWSPTGGRTGELFF.

The V gene is TRBV27, the J gene TRBJ2-3; TRBD1 might be the D (5 bases). In germline, CDR1 is MNHEY, CDR2 SMNVEV (reference sequence). The CDR3 runs 15 residues. V dropped 5 bases and J dropped 0 bases, with 12 bases sitting between them. The CDR3 reads CASSKVRQSTDTQYF. CDR3 nucleotides: TGTGCCAGCAGTAAAGTAAGACAGAGCACAGATACGCAGTATTTT.

The chain has TRBV19 and TRBJ2-7, with 7 bases fitting TRBD1. This CDR3 has 14 amino acids. V shed 3 bases, J shed 0 bases, and the junction held 2 bases outside the gene matches. The germline V gene encodes CDR1 LNHDA and CDR2 SQIVND (reference sequence). CDR3 in DNA: TGTGCCAGTAGTATCGGACAGGCCTCCTACGAGCAGTACTTC. This encodes CASSIGQASYEQYF.

CDR3 region: CASSRHPTGPSGNTIYF. The CDR3 nucleotides are TGTGCCAGCAGCCGCCACCCGACTGGCCCCTCTGGAAACACCATATATTTT. The chain recombines TRBV27 with TRBJ1-3, with D hard to call. Trimming stripped 6 bases from V and 0 bases from J, with 18 bases between. Looked up from germline, CDR1 is MNHEY and CDR2 is SMNVEV (reference sequence). The CDR3 contains 17 residues.

A remark on this clone: Distinct nucleotide sequences in the sample also encode this CDR3. This rearrangement joins TRBV12-3 or TRBV12-4 to TRBJ1-2; no reliable D call. There are 12 residues in the CDR3. V was shortened by 6 bases and J by 4 bases, with 9 bases between the two germline ends. The chain's CDR3 is CASSPRGYGYTF. In nucleotides, the CDR3 is TGTGCCAGCAGCCCGCGGGGCTATGGCTACACCTTC.

The rearrangement uses TRBV3-1 (or the pseudogene TRBV3-2) and TRBJ1-2; D perhaps matches TRBD1 (5 bases). The CDR3 length is 14 residues. Trimming took off 7 bases at V and 3 bases at J, with 15 bases between the two ends. Germline CDR1 reads LGHDT; CDR2 reads YNNKEL (reference sequence). The CDR3 nucleotides are TGTGCCAGCACCAGTTCGGGGGTAGACTATGGCTACACCTTC. Its protein is CASTSSGVDYGYTF.

This chain connects TRBV7-2 to TRBJ2-4, with D perhaps TRBD1 (5 bases). CDR1 SGHTA and CDR2 FQGNSA come from the germline V gene. The ends were cut back, 3 bases at V and 0 bases at J, with 15 bases in the middle. The CDR3 consists of 17 residues. For the CDR3, the DNA is TGTGCCAGCAGCTTGGTCACAGGTTCGGTAGCCAAAAACATTCAGTACTTC. Translated: CASSLVTGSVAKNIQYF.

The rearrangement joins TRBV9 to TRBJ1-2; D possibly corresponds to TRBD1 (6 bases). Deletions cut 4 bases from V and 6 bases from J, with 13 bases between. This CDR3 spans 13 amino acids. The germline V gene has CDR1 SGDLS and CDR2 YYNGEE. Here the CDR3 reads CASSPWTEDGYTF. CDR3 DNA sequence: TGTGCCAGCAGCCCATGGACAGAGGATGGCTACACCTTC.

V is TRBV5-1 and J is TRBJ2-3, with 12 bases fitting TRBD2. V lost 0 bases, J lost 3 bases, and 2 bases stayed unmatched. Germline-derived CDR1 and CDR2 are SGHRS and YFSETQ. The CDR3 length is 16 residues. DNA for the CDR3: TGCGCCAGCAGCTTGGCCGGACTAGCGGGAACAGATACGCAGTATTTT. It translates to CASSLAGLAGTDTQYF.

The genes are TRBV7-2 and TRBJ1-4; the match to TRBD1 covers 10 bases. The ends lost 3 bases at V and 8 bases at J; junction bases unmatched: 6. The CDR3 has 15 amino acids. The germline CDR1 and CDR2 sequences are SGHTA and FQGNSA. The CDR3 DNA reads as TGTGCCAGCAGCTTGGACAGGGGGATCGGCGAAAAACTGTTTTTT. This gives the protein CASSLDRGIGEKLFF.

This clone has a handful of counts. CDR3 loop: CASSLVTTVSNQPQHF. CDR3 bases: TGTGCCAGCAGCTTAGTTACGACAGTTAGCAATCAGCCCCAGCATTTT. The chain has TRBV7-2 and TRBJ1-5, with a tentative D call TRBD1 (5 bases). Between the trimmed V and J ends, which lost 1 base and 0 bases, there was a span of 10 bases. The CDR3 has 16 residues. In germline, CDR1 is SGHTA, CDR2 FQGNSA.

The CDR3 protein is CATKGQGTTNEKLFF. For the CDR3, the DNA is TGTGCCACAAAAGGCCAGGGGACAACTAATGAAAAACTGTTTTTT. This chain uses TRBV6-5 with TRBJ1-4, with a weak D call TRBD1 (6 bases). Between the trimmed V and J ends, which lost 10 bases and 0 bases, there was a span of 15 bases. CDR3 length: 15 amino acids. From germline, CDR1 is MNHEY and CDR2 SVGAGI.

The rearrangement uses TRBV5-4 and TRBJ2-5; 10 bases fit TRBD2. The length of the CDR3 is 17 residues. The V and J ends lost 1 base and 4 bases, in that order; junction bases with no gene match: 10. CDR1 is SGHNT and CDR2 is YYREEE in the germline V gene (reference sequence). Here the CDR3 reads CASSLYGSGGARETQYF. The CDR3 DNA reads as TGTGCCAGCAGCTTGTATGGAAGCGGGGGGGCACGAGAGACCCAGTACTTC.

The chain employs TRBV4-1 and TRBJ1-4, with D perhaps matching TRBD1 (5 bases). V lost 4 bases and J lost 7, with 19 bases in between. Germline V gene sequence: CDR1 MGHRA, CDR2 YSYEKL. The CDR3 has 16 amino acids. CDR3 in amino acids: CASSLRDVSEGEKLFF. The CDR3 DNA follows: TGCGCCAGCAGCCTCAGGGACGTCTCGGAGGGTGAAAAACTGTTTTTT.

This clone was seen once. The chain combines TRBV2 with TRBJ2-2; a weak D match, TRBD2 (6 bases). The germline gives CDR1 SNHLY, CDR2 FYNNEI. Trimming removed 0 bases at V and 2 bases at J, with 10 bases between. This CDR3 contains 16 residues. This CDR3 reads CASSEAGSGNTGELFF. The CDR3 coding sequence is TGTGCCAGCAGTGAAGCGGGTAGCGGAAACACCGGGGAGCTGTTTTTT.

This chain uses TRBV5-6 with TRBJ2-7, with D unclear. Germline V CDR1 and CDR2: SGHDT, YYEEEE. The CDR3 is 11 residues long. V lost 2 bases, J lost 5 bases, and 5 bases lay in between. The CDR3 DNA reads TGTGCCAGCAGCTTTCGGGACGAGCAGTACTTC. Protein: CASSFRDEQYF.

The chain is built from TRBV19 and TRBJ2-3, with D perhaps matching TRBD1 (5 bases). The CDR3 has 13 residues. From germline, CDR1 is LNHDA and CDR2 SQIVND (reference sequence). Trimming took off 6 bases at V and 5 bases at J, with 12 bases between the two ends. CDR3 residues: CASRGIGEDTQYF. The CDR3, as DNA: TGTGCCAGTAGAGGGATAGGGGAAGATACGCAGTATTTT.

The chain combines TRBV5-4 with TRBJ1-5, with TRBD1 as a possible D gene (5 bases). In germline, CDR1 is SGHNT, CDR2 YYREEE (reference sequence). The CDR3 is 14 residues long. With 4 bases removed from V and 4 bases from J, the gap between germline ends came to 12 bases. CDR3 in DNA: TGTGCCAGCAGCCACCGACAGAGAAATCAGCCCCAGCATTTT. This sequence encodes CASSHRQRNQPQHF. Variable domain in full (rest from reference TRBV5-4 and TRBJ1-5): ETGVTQSPTHLIKTRGQQVTLRCSSQSGHNTVSWYQQALGQGPQFIFQYYREEENGRGNFPPRFSGLQFPNYSSELNVNALELDDSALYLCASSHRQRNQPQHFGDGTRLSIL.

V usage is TRBV2 and J usage is TRBJ2-3, with 13 positions matching TRBD2. The junction had 7 bases not matched to a gene; V was cut back by 0 bases and J by 7 bases. Germline V lookup: CDR1 SNHLY, CDR2 FYNNEI. The CDR3 is 17 amino acids. CDR3 DNA sequence: TGTGCCAGCAGTGAAGCGAGGACTAGCGGGGGCAGGAATACGCAGTATTTT. Protein sequence: CASSEARTSGGRNTQYF.

V usage is TRBV7-9 and J usage is TRBJ2-1; 8 bases map to TRBD2. The CDR3 contains 15 residues. The V gene's germline CDR1 is SEHNR and CDR2 FQNEAQ (reference sequence). J gave up 3 bases and V 3 bases, and 4 bases lay outside the gene matches. CDR3 protein: CASSFRGGNYNEQFF. DNA for the CDR3: TGTGCCAGCAGCTTTCGCGGGGGGAACTACAATGAGCAGTTCTTC.

This chain joins TRBV5-6 and TRBJ2-1; TRBD1 aligns across 9 bases. With V trimmed by 4 bases and J by 16 bases, 12 bases remained unmatched. The CDR3 runs to 13 residues. From germline, CDR1 is SGHDT and CDR2 YYEEEE. The CDR3 region has the DNA TGTGCCAGCAGCCTGTCAATAGGGGGACAGGGTTTCTTC. As protein: CASSLSIGGQGFF. Combining the CDR3 with reference TRBV5-6 and TRBJ2-1 gives the whole variable domain DAGVTQSPTHLIKTRGQQVTLRCSPKSGHDTVSWYQQALGQGPQFIFQYYEEEERQRGNFPDRFSGHQFPNYSSELNVNALLLGDSALYLCASSLSIGGQGFFGPGTRLTVL.

V usage is TRBV5-1 and J usage is TRBJ2-5; D not certain. The V end lost 0 bases, the J end lost 1 base, and 10 bases lay between the germline ends. CDR1 is SGHRS, CDR2 YFSETQ, per germline. There are 15 residues in the CDR3. The CDR3 DNA reads as TGCGCCAGCAGCTTGGAAAGAGATTTCCAAGAGACCCAGTACTTC. Encoded protein: CASSLERDFQETQYF. The whole variable domain, remainder taken from reference TRBV5-1 and TRBJ2-5, is KAGVTQTPRYLIKTRGQQVTLSCSPISGHRSVSWYQQTPGQGLQFLFEYFSETQRNKGNFPGRFSGRQFSNSRSEMNVSTLELGDSALYLCASSLERDFQETQYFGPGTRLLVL.

The chain uses TRBV4-1 and TRBJ2-7; a weak D match, TRBD1 (6 bases). Germline V CDR1 and CDR2: MGHRA, YSYEKL. CDR3 length: 15 residues. V dropped 1 base and J dropped 3 bases, with 13 bases sitting between them. The CDR3: CASSQVPGAIYEQYF. CDR3 coding DNA: TGCGCCAGCAGCCAAGTGCCAGGGGCAATCTACGAGCAGTACTTC.

The V and J genes are TRBV5-6 and TRBJ1-4, with a tentative D call TRBD1 (5 bases). V was trimmed by 3 bases and J by 11 bases, leaving 20 bases between them. Germline V CDR1 and CDR2: SGHDT, YYEEEE. This CDR3 is 15 amino acids long. CDR3 DNA: TGTGCCAGCAGCTCGAAGGAGGGGCGACGGTGGAAACTGTTTTTT. Translating it yields CASSSKEGRRWKLFF.

The chain employs TRBV5-6 and TRBJ2-7; tentatively, D is TRBD2 (5 bases). The germline gives CDR1 SGHDT, CDR2 YYEEEE. Trimming cost V 4 bases and J 3 bases, with 17 bases left between them. This CDR3 has 15 amino acids. CDR3 loop: CASSPRGATYYEQYF. Here the CDR3 DNA reads TGTGCCAGCAGCCCCCGGGGTGCCACCTACTACGAGCAGTACTTC.

In its sample, this clone was seen once. This chain uses TRBV11-2 with TRBJ1-2, with D possibly matching TRBD1 (5 bases). This CDR3 is 13 amino acids long. Trimming stripped 3 bases from V and 7 bases from J, with 12 bases between. Germline CDR1 is SGHAT and CDR2 is FQNNGV. The CDR3 DNA reads TGTGCCAGCAGCTTCGGGGGTATACTTGGCTACACCTTC. Its translation: CASSFGGILGYTF.

This clone was picked up one time. The chain employs TRBV11-3 and TRBJ1-4; 7 nucleotides match TRBD1. The CDR3 has 14 amino acids. Trimming at V came to 4 bases and at J to 7 bases, leaving 6 bases not matched to a gene. The germline V gene encodes CDR1 SGHNT and CDR2 YENEEA. CDR3 nucleotide sequence: TGTGCCAGCAGCTCATCGGGGGACAGTGAAAAACTGTTTTTT. Translating gives CASSSSGDSEKLFF.

The rearrangement links TRBV5-1 to TRBJ1-1, with D unresolved. V dropped 4 bases and J dropped 0 bases, with 19 bases sitting between them. The germline V gene encodes CDR1 SGHRS and CDR2 YFSETQ. CDR3 size: 17 residues. In DNA form, the CDR3 reads TGCGCCAGCAGCCTACATCTCGATCGGGAGATGAACACTGAAGCTTTCTTT. Protein product: CASSLHLDREMNTEAFF. Complete variable domain (other parts from reference TRBV5-1 and TRBJ1-1): KAGVTQTPRYLIKTRGQQVTLSCSPISGHRSVSWYQQTPGQGLQFLFEYFSETQRNKGNFPGRFSGRQFSNSRSEMNVSTLELGDSALYLCASSLHLDREMNTEAFFGQGTRLTVV.

This clone was recorded only once. The V and J genes are TRBV2 and TRBJ1-1; D is unresolved. The germline V gene has CDR1 SNHLY and CDR2 FYNNEI. Trimming took 5 bases from V and 3 from J, leaving 10 bases between them. CDR3 length equals 13 residues. CDR3 residues: CASSLQRDTEAFF. DNA for the CDR3: TGTGCCAGCAGTCTACAGAGGGACACTGAAGCTTTCTTT.

V gene TRBV6-5 combines with J gene TRBJ1-5; D is ambiguous. The CDR3 consists of 14 residues. The ends were cut back, 6 bases at V and 2 bases at J, with 11 bases in the middle. Germline V gene data show CDR1 as MNHEY and CDR2 as SVGAGI. This chain's CDR3 is CASSGEFGNQPQHF. The CDR3 coding sequence is TGTGCCAGCAGCGGGGAGTTTGGCAATCAGCCCCAGCATTTT.

This clone appeared a few times. The chain couples TRBV5-5 to TRBJ1-5, with TRBD1 matching over 10 bases. In germline, CDR1 is SGHKS, CDR2 YYEKEE (reference sequence). V was pared by 4 bases and J by 5 bases, with 12 bases of the junction left unmatched. CDR3 length equals 17 residues. The DNA of the CDR3 is TGTGCCAGCAGCATGACGACAGGGGGCATTGGGGATCAGCCCCAGCATTTT. This codes for CASSMTTGGIGDQPQHF.

The J gene is TRBJ1-2, the V gene TRBV5-1; perhaps TRBD1 as D (6 bases). V was cut by 3 bases and J by 4 bases, with 10 bases left in between. In germline, CDR1 is SGHRS, CDR2 YFSETQ. The CDR3 has 13 residues. Here the CDR3 DNA reads TGCGCCAGCAGCTCACAGGGTTCCTATGGCTACACCTTC. Protein product: CASSSQGSYGYTF.